This TCR beta chain was sequenced for a study of cytotoxic CD8 clonotypes in ibrutinib-treated CLL. The overall study: After a median roughly twelve months on treatment (6 to 36), response samples were drawn. The sample average was approximately 260,000 productive templates and approximately 94,000 productive rearrangements. General study points: Public clonotypes (which were uncommon) either contracted or remained stable on treatment.

Germline lookup yields CDR1 SGHNT and CDR2 YENEEA. V dropped 2 bases and J dropped 9 bases, with 13 bases sitting between them. This CDR3 has 13 amino acids. Regarding this clone: The antigen is undetermined.

Depth targeted 1 in 200,000 to 1 in 1 million T cells, averaging approximately 10x coverage per clonotype. The table came from immunoSEQ multiplex PCR; TCRdb's copy has only in-frame clones and leaves some out. This table has 30,000 to 40,000 clones, roughly three quarters appearing once. This chain connects TRBV11-3 to TRBJ1-1; no clear D gene. The sequencing used PBMCs, collected before ibrutinib treatment. The origin of this receptor is a human donor with chronic lymphocytic leukemia. The CDR3 protein is CASSLSEADKAFF. For the CDR3, the DNA is TGTGCCAGCAGCTTATCCGAAGCGGATAAAGCTTTCTTT.